Listed below are T cell receptor beta chains from one sample, sequenced in a study of blood T cell repertoires in COVID-19. TCRdb keeps only in-frame clones here, not all; method: immunoSEQ multiplex PCR. In the table there are about 140,000 clones, around nine tenths of which are singletons. The sequencing sample was made of peripheral blood. These receptors were collected from a woman aged 55-70 years with acute or convalescent COVID-19. Each CDR3 is given without its conserved first and last residue. The D gene is left open where the match is weak.

j_call	v_call	cdr3_length	d_call	cdr3_aa
TRBJ2-6	TRBV5-1	18	-	ASSPIPKQGPGSGANVLT
TRBJ2-1	TRBV19	9	-	ASSRVNEQF
TRBJ2-1	TRBV7-2	14	-	ASSSPPDSSYNEQF
TRBJ1-4	TRBV5-5	13	TRBD1	ASSPRTGTNEKLF
TRBJ1-1	TRBV6-1	15	-	ASSEDPEQSSNTEAF
TRBJ1-4	TRBV30	11	TRBD1	AWSVQGTGRLF
TRBJ1-6	TRBV7-2	14	-	ASSLGPGVRNSPLH
TRBJ1-2	TRBV6-1	13	-	ASSEFPDSNYGYT
TRBJ1-3	TRBV12-3/TRBV12-4	10	TRBD1	ASSRGPNTIY
TRBJ1-1	TRBV7-2	11	-	ASSLYWNTEAF
TRBJ1-3	TRBV5-6	13	-	ASSLRYEAGNTIY
TRBJ2-1	TRBV18	12	-	ASSPPPDYNEQF
TRBJ2-5	TRBV9	14	TRBD2	ASSPTSGGFQETQY